The rows below give T cell receptor beta chains drawn from one sample of a study of blood T cell repertoires in COVID-19. The table came from immunoSEQ multiplex PCR; TCRdb's copy has only in-frame clones and leaves some out. The profile shows more than 150,000 clones, less than 85% of them singletons. The sample taken for sequencing was peripheral blood. Source of these receptors: a human donor in a cohort sampled during active COVID-19. Each CDR3 is given with its conserved first and last residue. D genes are given only for firm matches. Rows give clone size only sometimes, using once, few, many, or a class for an expanded clone.

>TRBJ2-1|TRBV19|few|TRBD2
CASLPIAGSNEQFF
TGTGCCTCCCTCCCCATAGCGGGGAGCAATGAGCAGTTCTTC
>TRBJ2-7|TRBV27|-|TRBD2
CASRSGGSYEQYF
TGTGCCAGCAGATCGGGGGGCTCCTACGAGCAGTACTTC
>TRBJ2-3|TRBV18|-|TRBD1
CASSPTGGEGTDTQYF
TGTGCCAGCTCACCAACAGGGGGCGAGGGCACAGATACGCAGTATTTT
>TRBJ2-1|TRBV2|-|TRBD1
CASSGGQGYGVNEQFF
TGTGCCAGCAGCGGCGGACAGGGGTACGGGGTCAATGAGCAGTTCTTC
>TRBJ1-2|TRBV9|-|TRBD1
CASSVGRGDRAYGYTF
TGTGCCAGCAGCGTAGGGAGGGGGGACAGAGCCTATGGCTACACCTTC
>TRBJ2-3|TRBV10-3|-|TRBD1
CAISDRQGGTDTQYF
TGTGCCATCAGCGACAGACAGGGTGGCACAGATACGCAGTATTTT
>TRBJ2-1|TRBV13|-|-
CASSLAGLGNEQFF
TGTGCCAGCAGCTTAGCAGGGTTAGGCAATGAGCAGTTCTTC
>TRBJ1-5|TRBV19|-|TRBD1
CASSIALDRGPGNQPQHF
TGTGCCAGTAGTATCGCCTTGGACAGGGGGCCAGGGAATCAGCCCCAGCATTTT
>TRBJ1-3|TRBV11-2|few|-
CASSPHRDPIYF
TGTGCCAGCAGCCCCCACCGGGATCCCATATATTTT
>TRBJ1-1|TRBV18|-|-
CASSYGQNTEAFF
TGTGCCAGCTCGTACGGACAGAACACTGAAGCTTTCTTT
>TRBJ2-5|TRBV11-2|-|-
CASRIDGGETQYF
TGTGCCAGCAGAATAGACGGAGGGGAGACCCAGTACTTC
>TRBJ2-7|TRBV18|-|TRBD1
CASSLPPGQGYEQYF
TGTGCCAGCTCACTTCCCCCGGGACAGGGCTACGAGCAGTACTTC
>TRBJ1-4|TRBV4-1|-|-
CASRQQGNNEKLFF
TGCGCCAGCAGGCAACAGGGAAATAATGAAAAACTGTTTTTT
>TRBJ2-7|TRBV4-1|few|-
CASSQTVDSEQYF
TGCGCCAGCAGCCAGACAGTCGATAGCGAGCAGTACTTC
>TRBJ1-4|TRBV19|-|TRBD1
CASSIMAGQGDEKLFF
TGTGCCAGTAGTATAATGGCGGGACAGGGGGATGAAAAACTGTTTTTT
>TRBJ2-3|TRBV7-9|-|-
CASSSFSVTDTQYF
TGTGCCAGCAGCTCATTTTCAGTGACAGATACGCAGTATTTT